Below, one TCR beta chain is given with its context. This clonotype was recorded many times. Its recognized antigen is unknown. Base qualities are not recorded, but no much larger clone differs from it by a single base. This record belongs to a study of human T cells and chemical hapten exposure (dated by TCRdb to 2020 to 2023). About the investigation overall: For sensitization, 2% DPC in acetone was applied to a 2 cm by 2 cm area of upper inner arm skin. Libraries were pooled for sequencing, and variation in per-sample TCR yields was attributed mainly to small differences in library volumes within the pool. Patient blood was sampled pre-sensitization (week 0) and at 2, 6 and about 24 weeks after DPC sensitization. In alopecia patients, the study followed how the peripheral blood TCR repertoire changed in vivo over primary and secondary sensitization to diphenylcyclopropenone (DPC), a hapten. About 29 alopecia patients gave blood for TCR sequencing at one to four time points (pre-sensitization, 2, 6 and 24 weeks). The patient cohort, mostly female, included alopecia areata with under or over 50% scalp involvement, alopecia totalis and alopecia universalis. Throughout the study period of around 25 weeks, patients also received therapeutic DPC doses to the scalp every week. Patch testing was performed on the upper back with Finn chambers containing 0.01% DPC, and the patch tests were scored after 6 days according to International Contact Dermatitis Research Group standards.

The germline ends are 9 bases apart after V is trimmed by 6 bases and J by 7 bases. Its CDR3 holds 11 amino acids, cysteine through phenylalanine. The CDR3 DNA has 33 bases and is translated from base 1. CDR1 and CDR2 are read off the germline V gene as MNHEY and SVGAGI. The paper as a whole reports these results and caveats: The number of TCRs above 1 in 1000 frequency did not change with DPC sensitization; there was no evidence of global repertoire structure alterations. Alopecia, a presumed autoimmune disease, was present in all patients, so the immune response of the patients might differ from that of healthy individuals. Significantly more large CDR3 similarity clusters were formed by expanded TCRs than by pre-sensitization or healthy control sets, consistent with antigen-driven responses. Patch test score was positively correlated with the number of PT1 expanded TCRs, with significance at thresholds 8, 16 and 32 but not at 4. After repeated subsampling, changes were observed in the strength of the expansion versus patch-test correlation and in the threshold at which the correlation became significant.

Taken with the paper, the label for time point translates to: patch test 3, about 24 weeks after DPC sensitization. What this sample's treatment or condition label stands for: therapeutic diphenylcyclopropenone sensitization with weekly scalp DPC. At each patch-test visit, blood was drawn before the patch test was applied. Eligible patients were aged 18 to 70, diagnosed with alopecia, deemed suitable for DPC therapy, and excluded if pregnant. Total RNA was extracted from unfractionated whole blood collected in Tempus Blood RNA tubes. The library relied on RACE. Sequencing was carried out with a NextSeq 500. During library preparation, unique molecular identifiers were attached to individual cDNA molecules so that TCRs could be counted in a quantitative, reproducible way. From each blood RNA sample, both TCR alpha and TCR beta chains were sequenced. Per the authors' processing: The median number of TCRs per sample was 95,638, ranging from roughly 23,224 to 700,000. V, J and CDR3 annotation of the TCR reads was performed with the Decombinator software suite. For the PS versus PT1 abundance plots, all samples were subsampled to the same number of TCRs (28,000). TCRs were defined as expanded if absent before sensitization and observed at least eight times at the 2-week time point. TCRdb reanalyzed the raw reads on its own, using fastp at Q25 for trimming and MiXCR for clone calling, and kept in-frame beta chains. When rows share a CDR3 protein, they turn into one entry using the most common DNA and genes. The V and J calls, along with clone size, are taken from TCRdb and not from the paper's own processing. The sample profile shows about 82,000 distinct CDR3 sequences; roughly 13% of them were found once. The ten largest clonotypes hold approximately 5% of the sample.

Sequenced here: whole blood, sampled in connection with sensitization to the hapten diphenylcyclopropenone (DPC). The rearranged chain carries TRBV6-5 and TRBJ1-1, with the D gene not clear enough to name. This TCR came from a woman in her forties or fifties with alopecia areata. Some clones in this sample may be carry-over from other donors' samples. The DNA sequence is TGTGCCAGCAGGAGACTGTTTGAAGCTTTCTTT. This is translated as CASRRLFEAFF.